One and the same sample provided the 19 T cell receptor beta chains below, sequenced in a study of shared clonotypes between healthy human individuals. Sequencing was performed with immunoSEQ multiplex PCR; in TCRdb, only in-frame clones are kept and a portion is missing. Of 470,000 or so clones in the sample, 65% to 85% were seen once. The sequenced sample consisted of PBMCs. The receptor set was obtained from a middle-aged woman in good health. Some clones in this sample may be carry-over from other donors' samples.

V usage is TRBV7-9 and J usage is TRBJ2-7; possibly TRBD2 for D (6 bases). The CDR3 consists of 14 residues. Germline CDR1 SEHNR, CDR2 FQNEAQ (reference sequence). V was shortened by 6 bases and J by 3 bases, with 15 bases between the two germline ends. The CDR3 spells CASRQSGSIYEQYF. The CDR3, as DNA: TGTGCCAGCAGACAGAGCGGGTCCATCTACGAGCAGTACTTC.

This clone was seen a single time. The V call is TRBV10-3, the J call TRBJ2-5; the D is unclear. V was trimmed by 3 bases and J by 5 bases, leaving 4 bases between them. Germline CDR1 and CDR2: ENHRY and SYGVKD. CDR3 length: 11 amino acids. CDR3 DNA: TGTGCCATCAGTGACGGGGAGACCCAGTACTTC. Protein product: CAISDGETQYF.

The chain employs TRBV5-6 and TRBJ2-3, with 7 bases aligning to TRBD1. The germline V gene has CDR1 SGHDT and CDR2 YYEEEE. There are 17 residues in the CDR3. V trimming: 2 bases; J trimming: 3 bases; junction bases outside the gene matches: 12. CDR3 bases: TGTGCCAGCAGCTTTGGGGTCGACAGGGCCGGAACAGATACGCAGTATTTT. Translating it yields CASSFGVDRAGTDTQYF.

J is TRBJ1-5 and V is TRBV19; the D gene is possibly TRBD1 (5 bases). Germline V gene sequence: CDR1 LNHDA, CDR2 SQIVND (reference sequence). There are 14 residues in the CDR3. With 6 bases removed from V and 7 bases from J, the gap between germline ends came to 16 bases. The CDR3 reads CASRIWGGDQPQHF. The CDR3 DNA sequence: TGTGCCAGTAGAATCTGGGGTGGGGACCAGCCCCAGCATTTT.

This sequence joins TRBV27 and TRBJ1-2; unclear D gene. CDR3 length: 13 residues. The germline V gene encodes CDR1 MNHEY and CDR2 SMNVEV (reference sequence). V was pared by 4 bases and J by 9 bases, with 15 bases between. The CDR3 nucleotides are TGTGCCAGCAGTTCAGCAGGCTCAAGGAGCTACACCTTC. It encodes CASSSAGSRSYTF.

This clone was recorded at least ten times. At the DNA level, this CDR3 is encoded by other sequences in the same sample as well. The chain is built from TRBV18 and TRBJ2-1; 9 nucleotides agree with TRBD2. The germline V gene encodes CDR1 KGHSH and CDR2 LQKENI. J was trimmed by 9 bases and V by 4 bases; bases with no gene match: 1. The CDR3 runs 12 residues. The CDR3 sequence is CASSQLAGEQFF. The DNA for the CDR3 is TGTGCCAGCTCACAACTAGCGGGTGAGCAGTTCTTC.

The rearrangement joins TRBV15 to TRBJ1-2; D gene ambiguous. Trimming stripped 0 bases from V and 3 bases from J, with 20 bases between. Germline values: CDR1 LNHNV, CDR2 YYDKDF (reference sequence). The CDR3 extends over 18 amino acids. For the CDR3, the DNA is TGTGCCACCAGCAGAGATCATAGGGCAGCCCGGGCGGACTATGGCTACACCTTC. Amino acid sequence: CATSRDHRAARADYGYTF.

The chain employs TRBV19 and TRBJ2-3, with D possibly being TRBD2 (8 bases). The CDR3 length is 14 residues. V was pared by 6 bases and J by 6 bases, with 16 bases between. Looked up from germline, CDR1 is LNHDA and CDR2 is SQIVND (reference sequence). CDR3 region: CASRGLGGGDTQYF. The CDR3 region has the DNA TGTGCCAGTAGGGGACTAGGAGGGGGCGATACGCAGTATTTT.

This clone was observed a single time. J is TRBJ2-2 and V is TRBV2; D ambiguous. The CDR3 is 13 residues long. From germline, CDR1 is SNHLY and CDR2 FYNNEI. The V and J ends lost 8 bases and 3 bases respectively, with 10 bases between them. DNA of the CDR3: TGTGCCAGCCATGGGCTGGACACCGGGGAGCTGTTTTTT. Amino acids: CASHGLDTGELFF.

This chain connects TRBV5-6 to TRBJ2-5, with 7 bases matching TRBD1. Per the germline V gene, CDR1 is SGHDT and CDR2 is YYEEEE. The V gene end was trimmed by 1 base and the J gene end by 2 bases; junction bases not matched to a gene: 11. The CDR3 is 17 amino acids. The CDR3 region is CASSLRTGGWGQETQYF. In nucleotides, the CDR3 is TGTGCCAGCAGCTTGCGGACAGGCGGTTGGGGGCAAGAGACCCAGTACTTC.

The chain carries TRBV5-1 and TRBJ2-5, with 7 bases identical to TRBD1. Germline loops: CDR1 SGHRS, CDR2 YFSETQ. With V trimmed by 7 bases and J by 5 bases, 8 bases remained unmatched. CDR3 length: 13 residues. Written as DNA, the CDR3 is TGCGCCAGCTACGAACAGGGGTACGAGACCCAGTACTTC. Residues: CASYEQGYETQYF.

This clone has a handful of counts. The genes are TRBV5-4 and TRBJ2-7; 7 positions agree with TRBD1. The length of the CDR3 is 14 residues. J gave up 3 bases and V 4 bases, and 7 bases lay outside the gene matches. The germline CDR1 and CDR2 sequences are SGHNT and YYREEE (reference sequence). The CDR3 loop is CASSSRQGNYEQYF. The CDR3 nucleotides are TGTGCCAGCAGCAGTCGACAGGGAAACTACGAGCAGTACTTC.

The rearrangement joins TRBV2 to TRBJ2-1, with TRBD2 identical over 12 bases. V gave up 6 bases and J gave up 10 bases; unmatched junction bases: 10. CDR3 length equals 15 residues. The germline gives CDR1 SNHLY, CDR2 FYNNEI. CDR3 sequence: CASSQRLAGDVEQFF. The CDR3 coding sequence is TGTGCCAGCAGCCAAAGACTAGCGGGGGACGTGGAGCAGTTCTTC.

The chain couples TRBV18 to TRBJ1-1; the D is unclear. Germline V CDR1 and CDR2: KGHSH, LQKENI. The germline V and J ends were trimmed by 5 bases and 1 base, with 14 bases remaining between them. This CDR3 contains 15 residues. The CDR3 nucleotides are TGTGCCAGCTCAAGAGCCTTGGGGAGGAACACTGAAGCTTTCTTT. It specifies CASSRALGRNTEAFF.

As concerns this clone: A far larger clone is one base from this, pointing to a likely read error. The DNA for the CDR3 is TGCGCCAGCAGCCAAGATAGCGGCGAGTACTACGAGCAGTACTTC. This gives the protein CASSQDSGEYYEQYF. V is TRBV4-3 and J is TRBJ2-7; D may be TRBD2 (6 bases). Germline CDR1 reads LGHNA; CDR2 reads YSLEER. The CDR3 totals 15 residues. Deletions cut 0 bases from V and 3 bases from J, with 12 bases between.

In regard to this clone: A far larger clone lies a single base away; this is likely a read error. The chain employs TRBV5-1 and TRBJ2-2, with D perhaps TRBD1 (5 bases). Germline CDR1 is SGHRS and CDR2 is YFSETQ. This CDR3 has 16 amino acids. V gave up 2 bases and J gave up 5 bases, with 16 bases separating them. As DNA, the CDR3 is TGCGCCAGCAGCTTTGACCTAGGGGCTTGGACCGGGGAGCTGTTTTTT. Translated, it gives CASSFDLGAWTGELFF. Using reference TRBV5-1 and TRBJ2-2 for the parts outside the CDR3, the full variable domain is KAGVTQTPRYLIKTRGQQVTLSCSPISGHRSVSWYQQTPGQGLQFLFEYFSETQRNKGNFPGRFSGRQFSNSRSEMNVSTLELGDSALYLCASSFDLGAWTGELFFGEGSRLTVL.

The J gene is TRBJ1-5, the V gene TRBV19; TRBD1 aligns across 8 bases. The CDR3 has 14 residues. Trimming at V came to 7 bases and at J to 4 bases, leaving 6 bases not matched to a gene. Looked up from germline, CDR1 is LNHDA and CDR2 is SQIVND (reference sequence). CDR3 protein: CASKGTGDNQPQHF. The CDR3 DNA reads TGTGCCAGTAAAGGGACAGGAGATAATCAGCCCCAGCATTTT. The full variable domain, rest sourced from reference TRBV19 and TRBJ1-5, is DGGITQSPKYLFRKEGQNVTLSCEQNLNHDAMYWYRQDPGQGLRLIYYSQIVNDFQKGDIAEGYSVSREKKESFPLTVTSAQKNPTAFYLCASKGTGDNQPQHFGDGTRLSIL.

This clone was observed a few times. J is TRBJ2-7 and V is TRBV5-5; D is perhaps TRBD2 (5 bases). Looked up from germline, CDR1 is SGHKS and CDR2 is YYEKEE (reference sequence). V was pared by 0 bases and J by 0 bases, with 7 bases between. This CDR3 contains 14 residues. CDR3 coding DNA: TGTGCCAGCAGCTTGGAGACTATCTCCTACGAGCAGTACTTC. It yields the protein CASSLETISYEQYF.

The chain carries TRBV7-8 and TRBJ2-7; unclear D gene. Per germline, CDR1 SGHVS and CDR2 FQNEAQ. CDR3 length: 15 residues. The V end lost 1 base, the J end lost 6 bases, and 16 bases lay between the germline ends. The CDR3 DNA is TGTGCCAGCAGCTTAGTTTTAGCCGGAGCTCCCGAGCAGTACTTC. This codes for CASSLVLAGAPEQYF.